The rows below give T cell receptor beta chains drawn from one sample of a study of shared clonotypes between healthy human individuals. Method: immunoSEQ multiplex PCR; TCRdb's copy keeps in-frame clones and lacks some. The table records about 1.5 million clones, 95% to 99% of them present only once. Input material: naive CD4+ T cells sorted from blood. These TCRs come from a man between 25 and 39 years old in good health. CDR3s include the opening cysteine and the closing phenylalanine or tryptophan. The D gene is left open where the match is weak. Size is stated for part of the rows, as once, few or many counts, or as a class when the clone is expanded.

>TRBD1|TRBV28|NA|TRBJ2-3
TGTGCCAGCAGTCCACCAGGGACAGGGAATGAAGATACGCAGTATTTT
CASSPPGTGNEDTQYF
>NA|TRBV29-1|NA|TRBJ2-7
TGCAGCGCCCAAAGGGACTACGAGCAGTACTTC
CSAQRDYEQYF
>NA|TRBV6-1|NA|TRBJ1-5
TGTGCCAGCGTAGTGCAGTCCAATCAGCCCCAGCATTTT
CASVVQSNQPQHF
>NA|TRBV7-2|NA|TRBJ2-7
TGTGCCAGCAGCTTAGCAATCTCCTACGAGCAGTACTTC
CASSLAISYEQYF
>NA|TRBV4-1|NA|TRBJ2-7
TGCGCCAGCAGCCAAGATAGTAGGGCCGTGGAGCAGTACTTC
CASSQDSRAVEQYF
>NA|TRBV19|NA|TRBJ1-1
TGTGCCAGTAGTATACAGCCCGTGGGACAAACGAACACTGAAGCTTTCTTT
CASSIQPVGQTNTEAFF
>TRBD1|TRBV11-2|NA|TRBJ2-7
TGTGCCAGCAGCCAAACTACAGGGGGCGCTTTCCCCTACGAGCAGTACTTC
CASSQTTGGAFPYEQYF
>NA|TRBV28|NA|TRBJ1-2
TGTGCCAGCAGTTTCCCAGGGAACTATGGCTACACCTTC
CASSFPGNYGYTF
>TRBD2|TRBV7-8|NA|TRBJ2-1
TGTGCCAGCAGCTTAGGGGCTAGCGGGAGGGCCACTTACAATGAGCAGTTCTTC
CASSLGASGRATYNEQFF
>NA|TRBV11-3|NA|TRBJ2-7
TGTGCCAGCAGCTTAGATCTCGTGGGAGCGCGGCAGTACTTC
CASSLDLVGARQYF
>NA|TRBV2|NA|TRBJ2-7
TGTGCCAGCTCCTCCTATAGGGCAGGGGAATACGAGCAGTACTTC
CASSSYRAGEYEQYF
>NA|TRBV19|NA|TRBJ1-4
TGTGCCAGTAGTCAAACAATGACAGCCGCCACAACTAATGAAAAACTGTTTTTT
CASSQTMTAATTNEKLFF
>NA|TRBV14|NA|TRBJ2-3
TGTGCCACCGCCGGCCGCACAGATACGCAGTATTTT
CATAGRTDTQYF
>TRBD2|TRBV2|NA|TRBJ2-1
TGTGCCAGCCGTCGTCTAGCGGGAGGGCATGAGCAGTTCTTC
CASRRLAGGHEQFF
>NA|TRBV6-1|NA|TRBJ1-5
TGTGCCAGCAGTGATTTCCTTCCCCAGCATTTT
CASSDFLPQHF
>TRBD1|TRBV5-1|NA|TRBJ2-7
TGCGCCAGCAGCTTGGGGCTACAGGGGGGCCAGCAGTACTTC
CASSLGLQGGQQYF
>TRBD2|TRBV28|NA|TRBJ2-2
TGTGCCAGCAGTTTGGCGGGGGGCTTTGAGCTGTTTTTT
CASSLAGGFELFF
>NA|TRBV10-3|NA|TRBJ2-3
TGTGCCATCAGTGAGAGGGGTCCTAGCACAGATACGCAGTATTTT
CAISERGPSTDTQYF
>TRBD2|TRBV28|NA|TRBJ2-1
TGTGCCAGCAGAGGAGGACTAGCGGGGGCCATAACTCGAAATGAGCAGTTCTTC
CASRGGLAGAITRNEQFF
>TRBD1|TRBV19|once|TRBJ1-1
TGTGCCAGTAGTATTGGGACAGCTATGAAAGCTTTCTTT
CASSIGTAMKAFF
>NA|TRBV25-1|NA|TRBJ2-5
TGTGCCAGCAGTGTGCAGGAGACCCAGTACTTC
CASSVQETQYF
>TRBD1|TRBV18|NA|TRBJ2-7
TGTGCCAGCTCACCACTGCCGACAGGGTCCTACGAGCAGTACTTC
CASSPLPTGSYEQYF
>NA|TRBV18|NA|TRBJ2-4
TGTGCCAGCTCACCACCGTCGGGGTCCAAAAACATTCAGTACTTC
CASSPPSGSKNIQYF
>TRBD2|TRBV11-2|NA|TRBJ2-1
TGTGCCACAAATACCGGGACTAGCGGGAGTTTGGGCAATGAGCAGTTCTTC
CATNTGTSGSLGNEQFF
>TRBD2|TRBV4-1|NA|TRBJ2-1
TGCGCCAGCAGCCAAGTTCTTGCTAGCGGGATTGAGCAGTTCTTC
CASSQVLASGIEQFF
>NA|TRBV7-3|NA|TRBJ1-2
TGTGCCAGCAGCTCGGGTGGAGGCTACACCTTC
CASSSGGGYTF
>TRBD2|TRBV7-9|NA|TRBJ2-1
TGTGCCAGCAGCTTGGGGGGGACCCCGGGCAATGAGCAGTTCTTC
CASSLGGTPGNEQFF
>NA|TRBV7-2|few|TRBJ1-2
TGTGCCAGCAGCTTTTTGAGTGCGGGACGGATAAACTATGGCTACACCTTC
CASSFLSAGRINYGYTF
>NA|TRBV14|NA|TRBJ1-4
TGTGCCAGCAGCCAAGTGAGAGCTGGTCGACTGTTTTTT
CASSQVRAGRLFF
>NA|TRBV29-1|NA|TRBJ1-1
TGCAGCGCCTCCCGGGGGCCTGAAGCTTTCTTT
CSASRGPEAFF
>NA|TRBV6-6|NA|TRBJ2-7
TGTGCCAGCAGTTACCCGGGACTCACCTACGAGCAGTACTTC
CASSYPGLTYEQYF
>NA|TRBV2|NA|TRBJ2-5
TGTGCCAGCGGGGGGACAAACCCACAAGAGACCCAGTACTTC
CASGGTNPQETQYF
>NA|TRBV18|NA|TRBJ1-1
TGTGCCAGCTCACCACCCCCGGGAATAGCTGAAGCTTTCTTT
CASSPPPGIAEAFF
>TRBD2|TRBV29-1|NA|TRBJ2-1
TGCAGCGTTGAGGGCGGGAGCGACTCCTACAATGAGCAGTTCTTC
CSVEGGSDSYNEQFF
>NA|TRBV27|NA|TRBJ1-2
TGTGCCAGCAGCCAGGGAAGGCGGGCTAACTATGGCTACACCTTC
CASSQGRRANYGYTF
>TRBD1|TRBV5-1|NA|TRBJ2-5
TGCGCCAGCAGCGAGGGGGCGGTGGAAGAGACCCAGTACTTC
CASSEGAVEETQYF
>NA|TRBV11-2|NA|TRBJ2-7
TGTGCCAGCAGCTTTAAACGACAAAGCTCCTACGAGCAGTACTTC
CASSFKRQSSYEQYF
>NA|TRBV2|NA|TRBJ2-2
TGTGCCAGCATGGAGACCGGGGAGCTGTTTTTT
CASMETGELFF